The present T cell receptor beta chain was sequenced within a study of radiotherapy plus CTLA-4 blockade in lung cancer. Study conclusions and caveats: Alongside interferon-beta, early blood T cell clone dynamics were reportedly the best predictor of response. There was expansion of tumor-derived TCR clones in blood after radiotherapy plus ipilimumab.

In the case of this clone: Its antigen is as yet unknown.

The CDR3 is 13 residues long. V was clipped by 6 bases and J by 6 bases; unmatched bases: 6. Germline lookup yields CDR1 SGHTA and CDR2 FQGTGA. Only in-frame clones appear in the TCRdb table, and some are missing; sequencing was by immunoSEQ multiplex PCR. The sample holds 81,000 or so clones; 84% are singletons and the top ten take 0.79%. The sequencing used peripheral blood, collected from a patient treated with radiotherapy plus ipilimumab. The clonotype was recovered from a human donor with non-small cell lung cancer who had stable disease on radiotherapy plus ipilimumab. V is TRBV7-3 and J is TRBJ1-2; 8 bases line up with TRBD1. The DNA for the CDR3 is TGTGCCAGCAGGGTGACAGGGGCGAATGGCTACACCTTC. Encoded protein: CASRVTGANGYTF. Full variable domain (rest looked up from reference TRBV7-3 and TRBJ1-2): GAGVSQTPSNKVTEKGKYVELRCDPISGHTALYWYRQSLGQGPEFLIYFQGTGAADDSGLPNDRFFAVRPEGSVSTLKIQRTERGDSAVYLCASRVTGANGYTFGSGTRLTVV.